What follows are 10 T cell receptor beta chains derived from one specimen sequenced in a study of OX40 agonist ivuxolimab in advanced cancers. Assay: immunoSEQ multiplex PCR; the TCRdb copy retains only in-frame clones and omits some. The sample contains roughly 120,000 clones, 92% of which appear only once. Specimen: CD4+ or CD8+ T cells sorted from blood, collected in a trial of the OX40 agonist ivuxolimab. The receptors originated from an adult with an advanced solid tumor such as melanoma, head and neck, liver or kidney cancer.

The gene calls are TRBV5-5 and TRBJ1-1; 7 nucleotides match TRBD1. The CDR3 contains 15 residues. Germline loops: CDR1 SGHKS, CDR2 YYEKEE (reference sequence). V lost 0 bases and J lost 1; bases outside the gene matches: 3. The CDR3 reads CASSLAGTANTEAFF. The CDR3 DNA reads TGTGCCAGCAGCTTGGCCGGGACAGCGAACACTGAAGCTTTCTTT.

The J gene is TRBJ2-2, the V gene TRBV12-5; 8 bases are a match to TRBD2. Trimming removed 1 base from V and 1 base from J; junction bases left unmatched: 5. Germline CDR1 reads LGHNT; CDR2 reads FRNRAP. The CDR3 spans 17 residues. This CDR3 is CASGLETSGRNTGELFF. The CDR3 nucleotides read TGTGCTAGTGGTTTGGAAACTAGCGGAAGGAACACCGGGGAGCTGTTTTTT.

The rearrangement uses TRBV7-8 and TRBJ2-7; no definite D call. The CDR3 totals 13 residues. The V gene lost 3 bases and the J gene lost 3 bases, with 9 bases spanning the gap. Germline V gene lookup returns CDR1 SGHVS and CDR2 FQNEAQ. The CDR3 sequence is CASSLVGGYEQYF. The CDR3 coding sequence is TGTGCCAGCAGCTTGGTGGGTGGCTACGAGCAGTACTTC.

The chain has TRBV6-1 and TRBJ2-1; perhaps TRBD2 as D (5 bases). The CDR3 contains 17 residues. The germline V gene encodes CDR1 MNHNS and CDR2 SASEGT. V was shortened by 1 base and J by 3 bases, with 16 bases between the two germline ends. The CDR3 DNA reads as TGTGCCAGCAGTGAAGTCCCCTCGGCCACTAGCTACAATGAGCAGTTCTTC. Translation gives CASSEVPSATSYNEQFF.

The rearrangement uses TRBV6-1 and TRBJ1-2; TRBD1 matches 9 bases. V shed 6 bases and J 4 bases; nucleotides not matched to a gene: 6. This CDR3 comprises 14 residues. Germline V CDR1 and CDR2: MNHNS, SASEGT. The CDR3 sequence: CASRVDRGAYGYTF. CDR3 bases: TGTGCCAGCAGAGTTGACAGGGGGGCCTATGGCTACACCTTC.

V gene TRBV5-1 combines with J gene TRBJ1-4; a weak D match, TRBD1 (6 bases). V lost 0 bases to trimming and J lost 5 bases, with 11 bases between them. Germline V lookup: CDR1 SGHRS, CDR2 YFSETQ. CDR3 length: 15 amino acids. For the CDR3, the DNA is TGCGCCAGCAGCTTGGCAGGACAGAGAAATGAAAAACTGTTTTTT. Its translation is CASSLAGQRNEKLFF.

The V and J genes are TRBV18 and TRBJ2-4; tentatively, D is TRBD2 (6 bases). The CDR3 extends over 16 amino acids. The V and J ends lost 2 bases and 3 bases respectively, with 14 bases between them. Germline V gives CDR1 KGHSH, CDR2 LQKENI. CDR3 loop: CASSPWASESKNIQYF. Written as DNA, the CDR3 is TGTGCCAGCTCACCATGGGCTAGCGAGAGCAAAAACATTCAGTACTTC. The full variable domain, rest sourced from reference TRBV18 and TRBJ2-4, is NAGVMQNPRHLVRRRGQEARLRCSPMKGHSHVYWYRQLPEEGLKFMVYLQKENIIDESGMPKERFSAEFPKEGPSILRIQQVVRGDSAAYFCASSPWASESKNIQYFGAGTRLSVL.

The rearrangement uses TRBV11-2 and TRBJ1-5; D remains ambiguous. The CDR3 length is 15 residues. V shed 1 base and J shed 3 bases, with 10 bases lying between them. Germline-derived CDR1 and CDR2 are SGHAT and FQNNGV. Here the CDR3 DNA reads TGTGCCAGCAGCTTAGTGACAAGCCACAATCAGCCCCAGCATTTT. As protein: CASSLVTSHNQPQHF.

V and J are TRBV6-5 and TRBJ1-4; D not resolved. Germline V gives CDR1 MNHEY, CDR2 SVGAGI. The CDR3 covers 14 residues. Trimming stripped 7 bases from V and 2 bases from J, with 11 bases between. This chain's CDR3 is CASKKGSTNEKLFF. DNA for the CDR3: TGTGCCAGCAAGAAGGGCAGCACTAATGAAAAACTGTTTTTT.

As to this clone: This CDR3 is also generated by other DNA sequences in the sample. CDR3 nucleotides: TGCGCCAGCAGCTTGGACAGGGGGAACACTGAAGCTTTCTTT. Encoded protein: CASSLDRGNTEAFF. The chain links TRBV5-1 to TRBJ1-1; 7 bases agree with TRBD1. In germline, CDR1 is SGHRS, CDR2 YFSETQ. The junction had 0 bases not matched to a gene; V was cut back by 0 bases and J by 1 base. The CDR3 length is 14 residues.